This T cell receptor beta chain was found in a study of spatial heterogeneity in lung cancer. Study-level results: It was found that expanded intratumoral alpha and beta TCR counts tracked tumor mutation counts.

CDR3 length: 16 amino acids. CDR1 and CDR2 from the germline V gene are SGHVS and FNYEAQ. V lost 0 bases and J lost 2, with 14 bases in between. TCRdb passed the 5' RACE reads through MiXCR, listing each CDR3 protein once. The table includes some 2,600 distinct CDR3 sequences, about 16% detected once. Sample share makes this clonotype large (0.1 to 1%). What it binds is unknown. Regarding time point: sample taken at primary tumor resection. There were 72 donors, all of them untreated patients with early-stage non-small cell lung cancer. Whole RNA came from tumor, nontumor lung or frozen PBMC and was sequenced without being sorted.

The starting material was lung tumor tissue, obtained at surgery. This sequence was found in a female donor with early-stage non-small cell lung cancer. This rearrangement joins TRBV7-6 to TRBJ2-7; the D gene could be TRBD1 or TRBD2 (5 bases each). The CDR3 here is CASSLASGTVTYEQYF. The CDR3 DNA is TGTGCCAGCAGCTTAGCTTCCGGGACGGTGACCTACGAGCAGTACTTC.